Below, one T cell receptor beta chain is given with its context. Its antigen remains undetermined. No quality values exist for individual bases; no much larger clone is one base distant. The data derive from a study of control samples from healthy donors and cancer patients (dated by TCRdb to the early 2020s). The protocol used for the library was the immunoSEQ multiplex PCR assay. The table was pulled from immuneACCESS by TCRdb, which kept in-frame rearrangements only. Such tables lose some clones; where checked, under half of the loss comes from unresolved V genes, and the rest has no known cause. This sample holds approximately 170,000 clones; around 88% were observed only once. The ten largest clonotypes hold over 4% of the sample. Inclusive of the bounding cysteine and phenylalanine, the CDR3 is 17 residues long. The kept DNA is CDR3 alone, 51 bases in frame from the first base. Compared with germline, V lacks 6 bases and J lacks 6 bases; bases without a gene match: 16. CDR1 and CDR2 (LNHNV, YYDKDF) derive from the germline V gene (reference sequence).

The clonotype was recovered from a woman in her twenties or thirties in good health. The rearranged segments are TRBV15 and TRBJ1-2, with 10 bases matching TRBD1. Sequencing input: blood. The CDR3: CATRVRDRGGSFDGYTF. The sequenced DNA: TGTGCCACCAGGGTCCGGGACAGGGGAGGATCTTTTGATGGCTACACCTTC.